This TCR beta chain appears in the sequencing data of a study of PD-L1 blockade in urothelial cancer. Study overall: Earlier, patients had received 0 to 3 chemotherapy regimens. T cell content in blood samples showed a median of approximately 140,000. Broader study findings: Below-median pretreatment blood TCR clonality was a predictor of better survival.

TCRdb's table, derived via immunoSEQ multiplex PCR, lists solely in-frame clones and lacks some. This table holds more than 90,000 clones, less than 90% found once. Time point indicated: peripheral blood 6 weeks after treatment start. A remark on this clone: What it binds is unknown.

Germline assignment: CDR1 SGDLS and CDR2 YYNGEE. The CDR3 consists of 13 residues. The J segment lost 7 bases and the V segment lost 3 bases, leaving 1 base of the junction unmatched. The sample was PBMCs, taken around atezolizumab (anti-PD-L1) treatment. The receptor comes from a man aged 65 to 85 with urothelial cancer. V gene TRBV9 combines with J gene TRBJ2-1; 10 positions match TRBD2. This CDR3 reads CASSATSGNEQFF. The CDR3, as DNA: TGTGCCAGCAGCGCGACTAGCGGGAATGAGCAGTTCTTC. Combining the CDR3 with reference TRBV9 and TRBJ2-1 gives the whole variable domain DSGVTQTPKHLITATGQRVTLRCSPRSGDLSVYWYQQSLDQGLQFLIQYYNGEERAKGNILERFSAQQFPDLHSELNLSSLELGDSALYFCASSATSGNEQFFGPGTRLTVL.